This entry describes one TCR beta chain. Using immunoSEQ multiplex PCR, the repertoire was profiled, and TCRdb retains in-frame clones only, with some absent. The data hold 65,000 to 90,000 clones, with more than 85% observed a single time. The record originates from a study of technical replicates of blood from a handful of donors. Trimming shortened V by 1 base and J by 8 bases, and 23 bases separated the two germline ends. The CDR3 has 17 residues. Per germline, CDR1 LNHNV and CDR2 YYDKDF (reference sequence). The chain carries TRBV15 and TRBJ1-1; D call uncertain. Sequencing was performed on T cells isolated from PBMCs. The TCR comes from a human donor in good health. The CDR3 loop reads CATSRAGSWAAVAEAFF. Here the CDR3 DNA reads TGTGCCACCAGCAGAGCCGGATCTTGGGCAGCTGTGGCCGAAGCTTTCTTT.